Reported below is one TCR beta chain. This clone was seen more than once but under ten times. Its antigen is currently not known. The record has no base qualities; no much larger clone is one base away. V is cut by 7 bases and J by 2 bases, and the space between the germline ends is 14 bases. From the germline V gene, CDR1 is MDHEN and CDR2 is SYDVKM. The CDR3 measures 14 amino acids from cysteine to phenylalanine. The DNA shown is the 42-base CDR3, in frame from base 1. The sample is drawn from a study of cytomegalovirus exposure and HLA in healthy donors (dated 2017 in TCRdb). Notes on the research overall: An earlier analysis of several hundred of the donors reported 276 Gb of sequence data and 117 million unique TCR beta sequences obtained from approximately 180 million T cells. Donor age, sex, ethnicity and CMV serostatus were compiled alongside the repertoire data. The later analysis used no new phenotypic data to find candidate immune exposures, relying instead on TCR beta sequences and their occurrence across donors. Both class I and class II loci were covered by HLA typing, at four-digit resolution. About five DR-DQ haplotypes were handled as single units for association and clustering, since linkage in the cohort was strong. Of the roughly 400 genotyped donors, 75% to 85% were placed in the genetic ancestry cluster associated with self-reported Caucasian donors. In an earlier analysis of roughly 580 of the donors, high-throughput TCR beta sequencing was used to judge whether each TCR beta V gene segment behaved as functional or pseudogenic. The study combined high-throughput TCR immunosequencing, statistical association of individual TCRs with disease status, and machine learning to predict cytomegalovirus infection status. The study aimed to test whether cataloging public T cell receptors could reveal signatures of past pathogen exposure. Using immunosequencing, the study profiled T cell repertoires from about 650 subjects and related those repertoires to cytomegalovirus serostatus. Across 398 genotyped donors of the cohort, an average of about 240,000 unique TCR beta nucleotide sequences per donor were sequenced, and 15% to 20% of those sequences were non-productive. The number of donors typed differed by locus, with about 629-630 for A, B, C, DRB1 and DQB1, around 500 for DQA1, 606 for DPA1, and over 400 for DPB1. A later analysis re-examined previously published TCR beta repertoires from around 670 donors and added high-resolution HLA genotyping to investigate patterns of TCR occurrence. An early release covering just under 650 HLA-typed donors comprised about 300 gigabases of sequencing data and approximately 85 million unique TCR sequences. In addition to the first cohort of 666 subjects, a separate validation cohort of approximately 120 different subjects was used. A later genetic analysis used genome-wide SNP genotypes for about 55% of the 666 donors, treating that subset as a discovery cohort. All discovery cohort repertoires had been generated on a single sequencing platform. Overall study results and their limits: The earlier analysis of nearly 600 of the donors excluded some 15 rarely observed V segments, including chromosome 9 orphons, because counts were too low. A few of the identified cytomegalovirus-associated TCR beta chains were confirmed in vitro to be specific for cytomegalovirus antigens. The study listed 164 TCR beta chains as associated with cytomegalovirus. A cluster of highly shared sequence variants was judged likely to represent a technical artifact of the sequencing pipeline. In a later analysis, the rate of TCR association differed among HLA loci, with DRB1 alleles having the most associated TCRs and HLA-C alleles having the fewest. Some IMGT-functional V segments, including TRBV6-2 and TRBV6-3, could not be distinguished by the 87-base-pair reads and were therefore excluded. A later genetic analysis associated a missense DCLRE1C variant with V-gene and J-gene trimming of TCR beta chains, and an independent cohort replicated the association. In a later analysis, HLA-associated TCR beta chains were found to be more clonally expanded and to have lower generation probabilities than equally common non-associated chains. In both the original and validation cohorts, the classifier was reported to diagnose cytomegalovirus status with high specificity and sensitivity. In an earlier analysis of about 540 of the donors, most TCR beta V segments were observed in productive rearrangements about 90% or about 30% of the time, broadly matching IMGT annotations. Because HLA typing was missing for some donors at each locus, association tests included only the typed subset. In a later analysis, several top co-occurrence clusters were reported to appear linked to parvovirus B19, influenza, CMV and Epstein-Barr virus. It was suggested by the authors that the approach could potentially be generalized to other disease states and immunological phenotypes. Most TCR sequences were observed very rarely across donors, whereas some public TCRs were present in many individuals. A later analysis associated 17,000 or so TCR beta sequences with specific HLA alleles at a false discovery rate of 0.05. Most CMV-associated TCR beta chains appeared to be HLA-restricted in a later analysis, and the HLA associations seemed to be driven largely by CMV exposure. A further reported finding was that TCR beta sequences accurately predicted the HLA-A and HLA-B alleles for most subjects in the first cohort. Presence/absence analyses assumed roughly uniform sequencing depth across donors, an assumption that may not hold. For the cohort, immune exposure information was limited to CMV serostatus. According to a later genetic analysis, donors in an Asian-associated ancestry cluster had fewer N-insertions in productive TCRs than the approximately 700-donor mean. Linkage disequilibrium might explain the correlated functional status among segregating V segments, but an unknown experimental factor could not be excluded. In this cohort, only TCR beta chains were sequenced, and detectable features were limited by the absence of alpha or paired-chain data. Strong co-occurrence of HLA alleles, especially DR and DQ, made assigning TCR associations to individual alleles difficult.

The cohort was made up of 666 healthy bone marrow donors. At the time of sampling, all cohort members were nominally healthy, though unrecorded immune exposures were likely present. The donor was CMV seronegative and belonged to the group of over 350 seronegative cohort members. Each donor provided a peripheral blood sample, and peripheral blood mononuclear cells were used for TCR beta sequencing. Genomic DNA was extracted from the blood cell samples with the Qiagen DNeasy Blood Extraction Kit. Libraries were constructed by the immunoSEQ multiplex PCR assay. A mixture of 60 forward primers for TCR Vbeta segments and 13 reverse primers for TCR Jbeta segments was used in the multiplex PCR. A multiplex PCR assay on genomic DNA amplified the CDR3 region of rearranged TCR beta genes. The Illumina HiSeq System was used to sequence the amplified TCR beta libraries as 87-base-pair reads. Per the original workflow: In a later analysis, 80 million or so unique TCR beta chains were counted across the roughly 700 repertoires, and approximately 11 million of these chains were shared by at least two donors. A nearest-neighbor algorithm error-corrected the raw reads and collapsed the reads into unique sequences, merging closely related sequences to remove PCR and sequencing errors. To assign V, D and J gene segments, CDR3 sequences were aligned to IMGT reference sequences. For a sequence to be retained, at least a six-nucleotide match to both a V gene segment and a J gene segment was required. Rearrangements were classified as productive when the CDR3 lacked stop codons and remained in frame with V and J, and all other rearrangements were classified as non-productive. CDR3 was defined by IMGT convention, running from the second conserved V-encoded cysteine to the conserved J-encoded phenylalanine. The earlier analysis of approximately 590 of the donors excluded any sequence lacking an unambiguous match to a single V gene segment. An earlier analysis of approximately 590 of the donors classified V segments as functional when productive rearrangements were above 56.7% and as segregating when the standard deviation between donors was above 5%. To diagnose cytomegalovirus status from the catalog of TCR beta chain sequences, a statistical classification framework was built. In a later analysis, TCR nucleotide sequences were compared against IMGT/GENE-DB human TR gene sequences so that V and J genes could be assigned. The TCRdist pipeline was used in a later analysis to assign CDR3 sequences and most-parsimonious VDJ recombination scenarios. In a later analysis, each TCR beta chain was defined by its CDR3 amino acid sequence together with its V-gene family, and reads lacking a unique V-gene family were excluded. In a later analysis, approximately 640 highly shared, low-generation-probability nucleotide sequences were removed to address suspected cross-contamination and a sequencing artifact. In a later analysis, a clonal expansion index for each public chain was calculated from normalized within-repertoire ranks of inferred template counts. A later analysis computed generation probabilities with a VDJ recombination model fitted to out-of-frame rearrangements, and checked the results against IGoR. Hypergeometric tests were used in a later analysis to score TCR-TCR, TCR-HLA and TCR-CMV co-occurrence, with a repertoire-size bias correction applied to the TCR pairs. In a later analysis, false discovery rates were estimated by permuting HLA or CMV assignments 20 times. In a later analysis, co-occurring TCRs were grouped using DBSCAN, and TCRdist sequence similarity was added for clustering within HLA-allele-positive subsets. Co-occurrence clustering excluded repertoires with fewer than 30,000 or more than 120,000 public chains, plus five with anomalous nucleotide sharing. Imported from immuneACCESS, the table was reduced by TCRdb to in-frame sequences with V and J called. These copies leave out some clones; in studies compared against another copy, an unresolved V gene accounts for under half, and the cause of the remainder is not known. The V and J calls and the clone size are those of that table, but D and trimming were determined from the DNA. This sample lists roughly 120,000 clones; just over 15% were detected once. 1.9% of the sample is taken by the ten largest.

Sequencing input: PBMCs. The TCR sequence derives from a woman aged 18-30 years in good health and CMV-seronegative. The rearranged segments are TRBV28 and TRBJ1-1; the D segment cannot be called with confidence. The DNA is TGTGCCAGCATCCCTATAAGCGGTAACACTGAAGCTTTCTTT. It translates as CASIPISGNTEAFF.